The rows below give T cell receptor beta chains drawn from one sample of a study of CD8 T cells in ankylosing spondylitis. TCRdb re-analysed the 5' RACE reads in MiXCR, keeping a single row per CDR3 protein. The table lists 700,000 to 850,000 distinct CDR3 sequences, approximately 12% of them singletons, with around 0.51% in the top ten. The sample was blood, either unsorted or a sorted T cell fraction (not recorded which). The origin of the receptors is a male donor with ankylosing spondylitis. The CDR3 runs from the conserved cysteine through the conserved F or W. Each record gives: J gene, V gene, clone size, D gene, CDR3 DNA, CDR3 protein. D genes are given only for firm matches. Some rows mark clone size as missing; the rest say once, few, many or name a class of expanded clone.

j_gene: TRBJ1-3
v_gene: TRBV7-2
abundance: -
d_gene: -
CDR3nt: TGTGCCAGCAGCTCTTGGGAGAACACCATATATTTT
CDR3aa: CASSSWENTIYF

j_gene: TRBJ1-2
v_gene: TRBV18
abundance: -
d_gene: -
CDR3nt: TGTGCCAGCTCACCAAGTGGCGGCGGGTCTCTCAACCCTTATGGCTACACCTTC
CDR3aa: CASSPSGGGSLNPYGYTF

j_gene: TRBJ2-2
v_gene: TRBV20-1
abundance: few
d_gene: TRBD1
CDR3nt: TGCAGTGCTAGGAACTCACCGGGACAGGGGACCGGGGAGCTGTTTTTT
CDR3aa: CSARNSPGQGTGELFF

j_gene: TRBJ2-5
v_gene: TRBV20-1
abundance: -
d_gene: -
CDR3nt: TGCAGTGCTAGAGATTCGAAGCGGAAGGGAGAGACCCAGTACTTC
CDR3aa: CSARDSKRKGETQYF

j_gene: TRBJ1-4
v_gene: TRBV27
abundance: -
d_gene: -
CDR3nt: TGTGCCAGCAGCCACAGACGTAGTGAAAAACTGTTTTTT
CDR3aa: CASSHRRSEKLFF

j_gene: TRBJ2-2
v_gene: TRBV7-9
abundance: -
d_gene: TRBD2
CDR3nt: TGTGCCAGCAGGACTAGCGGGAGTGTGGGCGGGGAGCTGTTTTTT
CDR3aa: CASRTSGSVGGELFF

j_gene: TRBJ1-5
v_gene: TRBV5-8
abundance: -
d_gene: -
CDR3nt: TGTGCCAGCGGAATTGGCTGGGTTAGCAATCAGCCCCAGCATTTT
CDR3aa: CASGIGWVSNQPQHF

j_gene: TRBJ2-7
v_gene: TRBV20-1
abundance: -
d_gene: -
CDR3nt: TGCAGTGCGACAGCCGCCTACGAGCAGTACTTC
CDR3aa: CSATAAYEQYF

j_gene: TRBJ2-2
v_gene: TRBV6-5
abundance: -
d_gene: TRBD1
CDR3nt: TGTGCCAGCAGTTACTCTCGGACAGGGCCCGGGGAGCTGTTTTTT
CDR3aa: CASSYSRTGPGELFF

j_gene: TRBJ1-2
v_gene: TRBV6-1
abundance: few
d_gene: TRBD1
CDR3nt: TGTGCCAGCAGTAAAGACAGGGGAACTAACTATGGCTACACCTTC
CDR3aa: CASSKDRGTNYGYTF

j_gene: TRBJ2-1
v_gene: TRBV27
abundance: -
d_gene: -
CDR3nt: TGTGCCAGCAGGGATCTAAGTGAGCAGTTCTTC
CDR3aa: CASRDLSEQFF

j_gene: TRBJ1-2
v_gene: TRBV7-6
abundance: few
d_gene: -
CDR3nt: TGTGCCAGCAGCTCCTACAGGGCTGGCTACACCTTC
CDR3aa: CASSSYRAGYTF

j_gene: TRBJ2-4
v_gene: TRBV15
abundance: -
d_gene: -
CDR3nt: TGTGCCACCAGCAGAGATGGGCTAGCCAAAAACATTCAGTACTTC
CDR3aa: CATSRDGLAKNIQYF

j_gene: TRBJ1-1
v_gene: TRBV6-2/TRBV6-3
abundance: few
d_gene: -
CDR3nt: TGTGCCAGCAGACCTTCCTGGGGCGGGGACACTGAAGCTTTCTTT
CDR3aa: CASRPSWGGDTEAFF

j_gene: TRBJ2-7
v_gene: TRBV7-9
abundance: few
d_gene: -
CDR3nt: TGTGCCAGCAGCACCCAGGCCCCCTACGAGCAGTACTTC
CDR3aa: CASSTQAPYEQYF

j_gene: TRBJ2-7
v_gene: TRBV20-1
abundance: -
d_gene: -
CDR3nt: TGCAGTGCTAGTCTCAGACAGGATTACGAGCAGTACTTC
CDR3aa: CSASLRQDYEQYF

j_gene: TRBJ2-3
v_gene: TRBV24-1
abundance: -
d_gene: TRBD2
CDR3nt: TGTGCCACCAGTGATCCCGGACTAGCGGCTACAGATACGCAGTATTTT
CDR3aa: CATSDPGLAATDTQYF

j_gene: TRBJ2-7
v_gene: TRBV6-2/TRBV6-3
abundance: -
d_gene: -
CDR3nt: TGTGCCAGCAGTTACTCGTGGCTGACCTACTACGAGCAGTACTTC
CDR3aa: CASSYSWLTYYEQYF

j_gene: TRBJ1-2
v_gene: TRBV2
abundance: -
d_gene: -
CDR3nt: TGTGCCAGCAGTCGAACAGGGAGGGATGGCTACACCTTC
CDR3aa: CASSRTGRDGYTF

j_gene: TRBJ2-3
v_gene: TRBV20-1
abundance: few
d_gene: -
CDR3nt: TGCAGTGCTAGAGATGATTTAACAGCCCAAGGATCAGCTAGCACAGATACGCAGTATTTT
CDR3aa: CSARDDLTAQGSASTDTQYF

j_gene: TRBJ1-5
v_gene: TRBV20-1
abundance: few
d_gene: -
CDR3nt: TGCAGTGCTAGCGTACTAGAGGGGCAGCCCCAGCATTTT
CDR3aa: CSASVLEGQPQHF

j_gene: TRBJ2-2
v_gene: TRBV2
abundance: few
d_gene: -
CDR3nt: TGTGCCAGCAGGGCTCCAGGGATCGGGGAGCTGTTTTTT
CDR3aa: CASRAPGIGELFF

j_gene: TRBJ1-5
v_gene: TRBV20-1
abundance: -
d_gene: -
CDR3nt: TGCAGTGCGGGGACACCCTCAGGGCCCCAGCATTTT
CDR3aa: CSAGTPSGPQHF

j_gene: TRBJ2-1
v_gene: TRBV5-1
abundance: -
d_gene: -
CDR3nt: TGCGCCAGCAACTTGCCGAGGGGGGCGGCCGATGAGCAGTTCTTC
CDR3aa: CASNLPRGAADEQFF

j_gene: TRBJ2-1
v_gene: TRBV20-1
abundance: -
d_gene: TRBD2
CDR3nt: TGCAGTGCTAGAGACATCCTAGCGGGGAGACACAGTGAGCAGTTCTTC
CDR3aa: CSARDILAGRHSEQFF

j_gene: TRBJ1-5
v_gene: TRBV28
abundance: -
d_gene: -
CDR3nt: TGTGCCACCGGGGGGGATGTCCAGCCCCAGCATTTT
CDR3aa: CATGGDVQPQHF

j_gene: TRBJ2-6
v_gene: TRBV27
abundance: -
d_gene: TRBD1
CDR3nt: TGTGCCAGCACCCGACAGGGAGGGGCCAACGTCCTGACTTTC
CDR3aa: CASTRQGGANVLTF

j_gene: TRBJ1-2
v_gene: TRBV7-2
abundance: few
d_gene: TRBD1
CDR3nt: TGTGCCAGCAGCTTATTCCCGACAGGGAAGGACTATGGCTACACCTTC
CDR3aa: CASSLFPTGKDYGYTF

j_gene: TRBJ1-6
v_gene: TRBV10-3
abundance: -
d_gene: -
CDR3nt: TGTGCCACCGTTGGAGCCGGCGGACATAATTCACCCCTCCACTTT
CDR3aa: CATVGAGGHNSPLHF

j_gene: TRBJ2-1
v_gene: TRBV9
abundance: few
d_gene: TRBD2
CDR3nt: TGTGCCAGCAGCGCGGCCGGGACTAGCGGCTACAATGAGCAGTTCTTC
CDR3aa: CASSAAGTSGYNEQFF

j_gene: TRBJ1-2
v_gene: TRBV5-5
abundance: -
d_gene: -
CDR3nt: TGTGCCAGCAGCTTCGGGGTGTTTCGCTATGGCTACACCTTC
CDR3aa: CASSFGVFRYGYTF

j_gene: TRBJ2-3
v_gene: TRBV12-3/TRBV12-4
abundance: many
d_gene: -
CDR3nt: TGTGCCAGCAGTTTAATGGGGGCAGATACGCAGTATTTT
CDR3aa: CASSLMGADTQYF

j_gene: TRBJ2-3
v_gene: TRBV24-1
abundance: few
d_gene: -
CDR3nt: TGTGCCACCAGTGATCTCCCTAGCACAGATACGCAGTATTTT
CDR3aa: CATSDLPSTDTQYF

j_gene: TRBJ1-1
v_gene: TRBV20-1
abundance: many
d_gene: -
CDR3nt: TGCAGTGCTAGAGATTTGGGGATGAACACTGAAGCTTTCTTT
CDR3aa: CSARDLGMNTEAFF

j_gene: TRBJ2-3
v_gene: TRBV11-1
abundance: few
d_gene: -
CDR3nt: TGTGCCAGCAGCTTGTGGGGGGGCGGGTCCCTTCGGAAAGATACGCAGTATTTT
CDR3aa: CASSLWGGGSLRKDTQYF

j_gene: TRBJ2-1
v_gene: TRBV7-6
abundance: -
d_gene: TRBD1
CDR3nt: TGTGCCAGCAGCTTAGGGTTCCGGGACAGGCAGTTCTTC
CDR3aa: CASSLGFRDRQFF

j_gene: TRBJ2-3
v_gene: TRBV5-1
abundance: -
d_gene: -
CDR3nt: TGCGCCAGCAGCTTTCAAGCTCCCACAGATACGCAGTATTTT
CDR3aa: CASSFQAPTDTQYF

j_gene: TRBJ1-4
v_gene: TRBV5-6
abundance: -
d_gene: -
CDR3nt: TGTGCCAGCCGTACGAGGGATAGGGGCGAAAAACTGTTTTTT
CDR3aa: CASRTRDRGEKLFF

j_gene: TRBJ2-1
v_gene: TRBV7-2
abundance: -
d_gene: -
CDR3nt: TGTGCCAGCAGCTTATCGACGATTTTGGCGACCCGCTCCTACAATGAGCAGTTCTTC
CDR3aa: CASSLSTILATRSYNEQFF

j_gene: TRBJ1-3
v_gene: TRBV15
abundance: many
d_gene: -
CDR3nt: TGTGCCACCAGCAGAGGAGAAGGGGACACCATATATTTT
CDR3aa: CATSRGEGDTIYF

j_gene: TRBJ1-2
v_gene: TRBV7-2
abundance: -
d_gene: -
CDR3nt: TGTGCCAGCAGCTTATATTCGGGGTCGAACTATGGCTACACCTTC
CDR3aa: CASSLYSGSNYGYTF

j_gene: TRBJ2-2
v_gene: TRBV24-1
abundance: few
d_gene: -
CDR3nt: TGTGCCACCAGTGATCCGTCGCCGGGGACCGGGGAGCTGTTTTTT
CDR3aa: CATSDPSPGTGELFF